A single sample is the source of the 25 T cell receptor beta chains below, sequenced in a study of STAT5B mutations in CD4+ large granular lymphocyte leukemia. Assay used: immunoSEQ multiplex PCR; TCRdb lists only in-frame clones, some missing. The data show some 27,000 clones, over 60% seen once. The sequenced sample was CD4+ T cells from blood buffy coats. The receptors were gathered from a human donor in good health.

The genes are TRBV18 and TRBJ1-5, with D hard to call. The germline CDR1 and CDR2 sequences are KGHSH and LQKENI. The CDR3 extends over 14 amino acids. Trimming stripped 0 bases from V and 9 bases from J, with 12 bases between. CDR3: CASSPPNSDRPQHF. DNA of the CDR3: TGTGCCAGCTCACCACCGAACAGCGATAGGCCCCAGCATTTT.

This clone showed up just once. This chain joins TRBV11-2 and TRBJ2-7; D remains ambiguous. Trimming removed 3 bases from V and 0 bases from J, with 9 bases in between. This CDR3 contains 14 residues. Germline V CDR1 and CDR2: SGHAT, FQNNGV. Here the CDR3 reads CASSFLGNSYEQYF. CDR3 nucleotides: TGTGCCAGCAGCTTCCTCGGCAACTCCTACGAGCAGTACTTC.

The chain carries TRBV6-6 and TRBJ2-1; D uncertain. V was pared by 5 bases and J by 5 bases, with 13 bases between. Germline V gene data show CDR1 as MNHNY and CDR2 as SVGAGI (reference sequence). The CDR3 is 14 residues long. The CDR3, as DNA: TGTGCCAGCAGTCCAGTAATCCTCAACAATGAGCAGTTCTTC. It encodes CASSPVILNNEQFF.

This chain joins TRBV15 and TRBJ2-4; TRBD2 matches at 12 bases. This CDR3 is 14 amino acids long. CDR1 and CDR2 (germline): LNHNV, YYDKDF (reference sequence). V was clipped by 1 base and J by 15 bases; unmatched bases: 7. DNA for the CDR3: TGTGCCACCAGCAGAGTTACTAGCGGGAGGATCCGGTACTTC. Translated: CATSRVTSGRIRYF.

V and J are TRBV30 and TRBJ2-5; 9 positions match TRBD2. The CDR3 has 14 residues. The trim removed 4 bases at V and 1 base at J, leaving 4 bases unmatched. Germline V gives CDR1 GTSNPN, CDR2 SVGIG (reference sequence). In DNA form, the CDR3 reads TGTGCCTGGAACGCGGGAGGGTTCCAAGAGACCCAGTACTTC. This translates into CAWNAGGFQETQYF. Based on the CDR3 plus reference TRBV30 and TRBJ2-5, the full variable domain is SQTIHQWPATLVQPVGSPLSLECTVEGTSNPNLYWYRQAAGRGLQLLFYSVGIGQISSEVPQNLSASRPQDRQFILSSKKLLLSDSGFYLCAWNAGGFQETQYFGPGTRLLVL.

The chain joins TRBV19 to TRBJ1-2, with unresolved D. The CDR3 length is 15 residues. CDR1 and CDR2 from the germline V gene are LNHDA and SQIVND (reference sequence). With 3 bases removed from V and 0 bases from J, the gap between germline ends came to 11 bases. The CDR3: CASSIVGYSNYGYTF. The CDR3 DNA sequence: TGTGCCAGTAGTATTGTGGGTTATTCTAACTATGGCTACACCTTC.

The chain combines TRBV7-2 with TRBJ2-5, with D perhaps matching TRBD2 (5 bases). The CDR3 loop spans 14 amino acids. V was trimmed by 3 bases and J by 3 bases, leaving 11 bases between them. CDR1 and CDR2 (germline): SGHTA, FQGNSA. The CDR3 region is CASSFSLGEETQYF. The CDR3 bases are TGTGCCAGCAGCTTTTCTTTGGGAGAAGAGACCCAGTACTTC.

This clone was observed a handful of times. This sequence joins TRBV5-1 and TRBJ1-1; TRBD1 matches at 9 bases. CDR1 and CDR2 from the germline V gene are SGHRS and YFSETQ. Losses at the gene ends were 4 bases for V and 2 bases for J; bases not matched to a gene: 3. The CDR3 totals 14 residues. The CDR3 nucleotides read TGCGCCAGCAGCCGGGGACAGGGTAACACTGAAGCTTTCTTT. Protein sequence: CASSRGQGNTEAFF.

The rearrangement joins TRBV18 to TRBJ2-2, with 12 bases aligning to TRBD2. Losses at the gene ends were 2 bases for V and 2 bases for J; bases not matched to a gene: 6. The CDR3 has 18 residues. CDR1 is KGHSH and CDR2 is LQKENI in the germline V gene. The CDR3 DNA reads TGTGCCAGCTCACCATCGACTAGCGGGAGCGGAAACACCGGGGAGCTGTTTTTT. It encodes CASSPSTSGSGNTGELFF.

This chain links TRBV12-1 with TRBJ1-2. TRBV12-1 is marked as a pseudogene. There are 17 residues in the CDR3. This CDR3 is CASSWGWQHKAGDGYTF. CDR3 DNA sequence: TGTGCCAGCAGCTGGGGATGGCAGCACAAGGCCGGAGATGGCTACACCTTC.

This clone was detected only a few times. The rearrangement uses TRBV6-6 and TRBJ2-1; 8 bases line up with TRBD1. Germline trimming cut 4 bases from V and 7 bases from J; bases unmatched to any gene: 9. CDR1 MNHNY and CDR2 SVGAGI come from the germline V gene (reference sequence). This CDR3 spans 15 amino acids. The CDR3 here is CASSLAGQVTNEQFF. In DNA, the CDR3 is TGTGCCAGCAGTTTGGCGGGACAGGTAACAAATGAGCAGTTCTTC.

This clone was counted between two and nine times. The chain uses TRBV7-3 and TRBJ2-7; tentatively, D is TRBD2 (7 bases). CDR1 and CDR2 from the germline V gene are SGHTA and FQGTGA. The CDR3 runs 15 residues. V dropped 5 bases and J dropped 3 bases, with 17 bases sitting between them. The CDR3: CASSPSAGAYYEQYF. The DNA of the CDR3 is TGTGCCAGCAGCCCCAGCGCGGGGGCATACTACGAGCAGTACTTC. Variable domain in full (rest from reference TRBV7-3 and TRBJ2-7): GAGVSQTPSNKVTEKGKYVELRCDPISGHTALYWYRQSLGQGPEFLIYFQGTGAADDSGLPNDRFFAVRPEGSVSTLKIQRTERGDSAVYLCASSPSAGAYYEQYFGPGTRLTVT.

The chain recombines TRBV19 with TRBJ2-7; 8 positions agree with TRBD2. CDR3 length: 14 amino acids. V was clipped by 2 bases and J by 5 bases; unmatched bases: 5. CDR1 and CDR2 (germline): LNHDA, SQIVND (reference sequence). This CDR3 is CASSISGRSDEQYF. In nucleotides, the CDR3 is TGTGCCAGTAGTATAAGCGGGAGATCAGACGAGCAGTACTTC.

The CDR3 coding sequence is TGCGCCAGCAGCTTGGTACAGGTTTATCCACCCGGGGAGCTGTTTTTT. It codes for CASSLVQVYPPGELFF. This chain joins TRBV5-1 and TRBJ2-2, with a tentative D call TRBD1 (5 bases). The germline gives CDR1 SGHRS, CDR2 YFSETQ. The CDR3 totals 16 residues. Trimming cost V 0 bases and J 6 bases, with 15 bases left between them.

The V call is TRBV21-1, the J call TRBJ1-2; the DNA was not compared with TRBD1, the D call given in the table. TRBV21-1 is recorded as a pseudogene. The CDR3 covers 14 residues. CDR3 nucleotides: TGTGCCAGCAGCAAAGAGAGGGGGTTTTTTGGCTACACCTTC. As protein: CASSKERGFFGYTF.

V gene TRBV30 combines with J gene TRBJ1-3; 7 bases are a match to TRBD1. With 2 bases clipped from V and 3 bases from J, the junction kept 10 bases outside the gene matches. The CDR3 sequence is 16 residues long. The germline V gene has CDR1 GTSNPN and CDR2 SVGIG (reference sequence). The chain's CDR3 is CAWSLQQGSGGNTIYF. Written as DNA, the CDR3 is TGTGCCTGGAGTCTACAACAGGGGAGTGGTGGAAACACCATATATTTT.

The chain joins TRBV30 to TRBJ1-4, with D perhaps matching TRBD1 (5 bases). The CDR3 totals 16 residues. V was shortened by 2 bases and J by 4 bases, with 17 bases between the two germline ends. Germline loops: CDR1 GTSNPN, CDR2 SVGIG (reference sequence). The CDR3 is CAWSTPAGLSNEKLFF. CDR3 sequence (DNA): TGTGCCTGGAGTACCCCCGCGGGGCTCAGTAATGAAAAACTGTTTTTT.

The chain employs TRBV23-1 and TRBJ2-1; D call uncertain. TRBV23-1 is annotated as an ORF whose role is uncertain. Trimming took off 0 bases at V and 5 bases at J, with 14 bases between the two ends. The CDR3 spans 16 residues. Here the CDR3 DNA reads TGCGCCAGCAGTCAATCGTTCCTCCAGGTCAACAATGAGCAGTTCTTC. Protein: CASSQSFLQVNNEQFF.

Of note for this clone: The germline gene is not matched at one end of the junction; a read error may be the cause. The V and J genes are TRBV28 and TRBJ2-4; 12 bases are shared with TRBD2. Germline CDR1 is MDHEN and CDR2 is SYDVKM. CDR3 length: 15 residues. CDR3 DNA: TGTGCCAGCAGTTTGAGCCTCCCGGGACTAGCGGGTTTGGACTTC. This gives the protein CASSLSLPGLAGLDF.

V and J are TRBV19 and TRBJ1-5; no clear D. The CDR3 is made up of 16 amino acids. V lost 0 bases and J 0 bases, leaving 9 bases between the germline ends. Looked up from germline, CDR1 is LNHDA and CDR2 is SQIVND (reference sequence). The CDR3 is CASSIELGFSNQPQHF. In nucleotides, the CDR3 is TGTGCCAGTAGTATAGAGTTAGGTTTTAGCAATCAGCCCCAGCATTTT.

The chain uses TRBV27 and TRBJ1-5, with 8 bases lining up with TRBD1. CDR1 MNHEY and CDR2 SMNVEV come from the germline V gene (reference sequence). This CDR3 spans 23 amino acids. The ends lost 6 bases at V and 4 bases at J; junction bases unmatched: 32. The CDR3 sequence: CASRPRGRDGLNAAQRANQPQHF. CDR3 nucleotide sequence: TGTGCCAGCAGACCCAGGGGGCGGGACGGATTAAACGCTGCCCAGAGGGCTAATCAGCCCCAGCATTTT.

The CDR3 is CASSPRQSNLAKNIQYF. The CDR3 DNA sequence: TGTGCCAGTAGTCCCCGACAGTCTAACCTAGCCAAAAACATTCAGTACTTC. This chain joins TRBV19 and TRBJ2-4; TRBD1 might be the D (5 bases). The CDR3 extends over 17 amino acids. Per germline, CDR1 LNHDA and CDR2 SQIVND (reference sequence). The germline V and J ends were trimmed by 5 bases and 0 bases, with 17 bases remaining between them.

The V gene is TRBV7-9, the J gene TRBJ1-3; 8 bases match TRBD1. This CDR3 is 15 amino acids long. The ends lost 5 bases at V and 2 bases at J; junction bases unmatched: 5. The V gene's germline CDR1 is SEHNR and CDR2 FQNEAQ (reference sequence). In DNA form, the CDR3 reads TGTGCCAGCAGCCCGGGACAGGTCACTGGAAACACCATATATTTT. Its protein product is CASSPGQVTGNTIYF.

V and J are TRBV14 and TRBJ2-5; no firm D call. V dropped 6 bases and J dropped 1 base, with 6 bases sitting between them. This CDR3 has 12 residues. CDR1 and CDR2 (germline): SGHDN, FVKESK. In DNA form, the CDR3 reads TGTGCCAGCAGAGGGCTCCAAGAGACCCAGTACTTC. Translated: CASRGLQETQYF.

This CDR3 reads CASSYNLANTGELFF. For the CDR3, the DNA is TGCGCCAGCAGCTACAACCTGGCGAACACCGGGGAGCTGTTTTTT. The chain uses TRBV4-1 and TRBJ2-2; D remains unclear. The CDR3 is 15 amino acids. The V end lost 5 bases, the J end lost 0 bases, and 10 bases lay between the germline ends. Germline V gives CDR1 MGHRA, CDR2 YSYEKL.